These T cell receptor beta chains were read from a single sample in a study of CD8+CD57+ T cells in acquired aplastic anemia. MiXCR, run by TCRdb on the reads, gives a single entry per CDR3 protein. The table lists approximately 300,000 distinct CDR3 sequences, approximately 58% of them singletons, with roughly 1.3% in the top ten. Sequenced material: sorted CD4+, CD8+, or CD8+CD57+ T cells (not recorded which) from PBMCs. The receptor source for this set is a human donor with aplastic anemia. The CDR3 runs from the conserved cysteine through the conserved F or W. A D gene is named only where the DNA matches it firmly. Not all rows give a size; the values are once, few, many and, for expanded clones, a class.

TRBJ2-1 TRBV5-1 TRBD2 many CASSFPSTSGRVHNEQFF TGCGCCAGCAGCTTCCCCTCGACTAGCGGGAGGGTTCACAATGAGCAGTTCTTC
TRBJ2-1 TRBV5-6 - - CASSLNSRPYNEQFF TGTGCCAGCAGCTTGAACTCGAGACCCTACAATGAGCAGTTCTTC
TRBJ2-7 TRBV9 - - CASSVGSRSYERYF TGTGCCAGCAGCGTAGGTAGCAGGTCCTACGAGCGGTACTTC
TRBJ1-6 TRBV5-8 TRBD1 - CASSPDRVGGYNSPLHF TGTGCCAGCAGCCCGGACAGGGTGGGCGGCTATAATTCACCCCTCCACTTT
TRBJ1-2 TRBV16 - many CASSQGGAGYGYTF TGTGCCAGCAGCCAAGGGGGCGCGGGCTATGGCTACACCTTC
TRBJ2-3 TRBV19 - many CASSLRGAATDTQYF TGTGCCAGTTCGCTCCGTGGTGCAGCCACAGATACGCAGTATTTT
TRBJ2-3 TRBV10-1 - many CASSEGGNTDTQYF TGCGCCAGCAGTGAGGGGGGTAACACAGATACGCAGTATTTT
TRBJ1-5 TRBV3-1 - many CASSQDAGNNQPQHF TGTGCCAGCAGCCAAGACGCAGGTAACAATCAGCCCCAGCATTTT
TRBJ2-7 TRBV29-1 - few CSVPLYGEQYF TGCAGCGTTCCTTTGTACGGCGAGCAGTACTTC
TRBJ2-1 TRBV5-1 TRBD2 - CASETGTTYNEQFF TGCGCCAGCGAAACCGGGACTACCTACAATGAGCAGTTCTTC
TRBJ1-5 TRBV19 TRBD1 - CASSPRDRRNQPQHF TGTGCCAGTAGTCCGCGGGACAGGAGAAATCAGCCCCAGCATTTT
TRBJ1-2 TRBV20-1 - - CSARETSGGYGYTF TGCAGTGCTAGAGAGACTAGCGGGGGCTATGGCTACACCTTC
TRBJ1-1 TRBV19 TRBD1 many CASSLGTGLGEAFF TGTGCCAGTAGTCTTGGGACAGGGCTGGGTGAAGCTTTCTTT
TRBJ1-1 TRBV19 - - CASSWWNTEAFF TGTGCCAGTAGTTGGTGGAATACTGAAGCTTTCTTT
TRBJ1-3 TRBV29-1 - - CSATPTESSGNTIYF TGCAGCGCTACCCCGACAGAGTCCTCTGGAAACACCATATATTTT
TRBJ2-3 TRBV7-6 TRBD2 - CASSLDPAGSGDTQYF TGTGCCAGCAGCTTAGATCCAGCGGGGTCGGGGGATACGCAGTATTTT
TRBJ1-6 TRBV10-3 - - CAISESRTENSPLHF TGTGCCATCAGTGAGTCGAGGACAGAGAATTCACCCCTCCACTTT
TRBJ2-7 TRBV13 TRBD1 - CASYGQGGYYEQYF TGTGCCAGCTACGGACAGGGAGGCTACTACGAGCAGTACTTC
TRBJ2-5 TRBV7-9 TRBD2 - CAGSLAGGRIETQHF TGTGCCGGCAGCTTAGCGGGGGGACGTATAGAGACCCAGCACTTC
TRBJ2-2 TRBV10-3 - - CAIQNTGELFF TGTGCCATACAGAACACCGGGGAGCTGTTTTTT
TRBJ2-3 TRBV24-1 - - CATSRGLSTDTQYF TGTGCCACCAGCCGGGGGCTCAGCACAGATACGCAGTATTTT
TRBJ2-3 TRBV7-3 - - CASSSQGNADTQYF TGTGCCAGCAGCTCCCAGGGTAACGCAGATACGCAGTATTTT
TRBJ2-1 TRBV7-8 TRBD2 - CASSLEGSGGGYEQFF TGTGCCAGCAGCTTAGAGGGTAGCGGGGGTGGGTATGAGCAGTTCTTC
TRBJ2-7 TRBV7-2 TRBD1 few CASSLGQGGYEQYF TGTGCCAGCAGCTTGGGACAGGGGGGCTACGAGCAGTACTTC
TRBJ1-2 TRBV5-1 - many CASSLAGRTNYGYTF TGCGCCAGCAGCTTGGCGGGGCGCACTAACTATGGCTACACCTTC
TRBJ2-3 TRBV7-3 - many CASSLLGPDTQYF TGTGCCAGCAGCCTACTAGGGCCAGATACGCAGTATTTT
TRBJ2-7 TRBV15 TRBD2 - CATSRDRIAGGSYEQYF TGTGCCACCAGCAGAGATCGAATAGCGGGAGGTTCCTACGAGCAGTACTTC
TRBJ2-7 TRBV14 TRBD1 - CASSRGGQGYSYEQYF TGTGCCAGCAGCCGCGGAGGACAGGGCTACTCCTACGAGCAGTACTTC
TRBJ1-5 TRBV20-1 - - CSAGAAGNQPQHF TGCAGTGCGGGAGCGGCGGGGAATCAGCCCCAGCATTTT
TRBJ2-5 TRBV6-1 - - CASSAKPGWTQYF TGTGCCAGCAGTGCAAAACCGGGATGGACCCAGTACTTC
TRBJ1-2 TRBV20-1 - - CSASETGDYGYTF TGCAGTGCTAGCGAAACAGGAGACTATGGCTACACCTTC
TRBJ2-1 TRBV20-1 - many CSARDEWGRTSGEQFF TGCAGTGCTAGAGATGAATGGGGGCGGACCTCGGGCGAGCAGTTCTTC
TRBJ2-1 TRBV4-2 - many CASSQGGGPLDEQFF TGTGCCAGCAGCCAAGGGGGGGGCCCCTTGGATGAGCAGTTCTTC
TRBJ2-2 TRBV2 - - CALSGQNTGELFF TGTGCCCTCTCGGGGCAGAACACCGGGGAGCTGTTTTTT
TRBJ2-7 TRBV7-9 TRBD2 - CASSFSGTTTYEQYF TGTGCCAGCAGCTTCAGCGGGACTACAACCTACGAGCAGTACTTC
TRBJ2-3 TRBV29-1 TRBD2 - CSVPGTSGRVDTQYF TGCAGCGTTCCGGGGACTAGCGGGAGGGTCGATACGCAGTATTTT
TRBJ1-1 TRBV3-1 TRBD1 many CASSPGQGTEAFF TGTGCCAGCAGCCCGGGACAGGGGACTGAAGCTTTCTTT
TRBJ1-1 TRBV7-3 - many CASSLSAAMNTEAFF TGTGCCAGCAGCTTAAGTGCGGCCATGAACACTGAAGCTTTCTTT
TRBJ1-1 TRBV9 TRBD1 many CASRKISWDSQAFF TGTGCCAGCAGAAAGATCTCCTGGGACAGTCAAGCTTTCTTT